Given below is one TCR beta chain in context. What antigen it recognizes has not been identified. One base away there is no much larger clone; base qualities are not given. This sample was included in a study of blood T cells in healthy people across ages (dated by TCRdb to the mid-2010s). In the study overall: Template switching captured roughly one uniquely barcoded TCR beta cDNA molecule per two T cells in model experiments. Age-related changes in TCR beta repertoire diversity were measured in the study by deep sequencing normalized with unique cDNA molecular identifiers. Donors were grouped into four age groups: young (average 16 years), middle-aged (around 39), aged (around 60) and long-lived (approximately 82). To avoid experimental bias, donors of different ages were randomly spread across the sequencing lanes. Using the same blood draw, the study looked at two additional independent replicas of 1 million unique cDNA reads for two donors, one aged 18 to 30 and the other aged 80 or older. The investigation overall reported the following: Because donor CMV infection status was unknown, age-related changes in expanded clonotypes were potentially confounded. Because profiling used bulk unsorted PBMCs, naive and antigen-experienced compartments could not be compared conclusively. Observed TCR beta diversity per million T cells fell roughly linearly with age, and a significant reduction was already apparent by age roughly 41. A strong correlation was found between observed TCR beta diversity and the percentage of naive T cells measured by flow cytometry. Estimates of total diversity based on one million sequenced T cells were regarded as lower bounds and as underestimates. Compared with the aged group, the long-lived group had more naive CD4+ T cells, fewer expanded clones and increased TCR diversity, suggesting age selection.

Systemically healthy Caucasian individuals from Russia, over 30 in total and aged about 6 to 95 years, were included as donors. Each donor gave around 9.8 milliliters of peripheral blood, collected into EDTA-treated Vacutainer tubes. Ficoll-Paque density-gradient centrifugation was used to isolate PBMCs, with at least 6.5 million obtained per sample. Total RNA, at least 6 micrograms per sample, was extracted from PBMCs with Trizol reagent. The percentages of naive CD45RAhigh/CD27high T cells were determined by flow cytometry on a PBMC aliquot from every donor. Trimming leaves V shorter by 5 bases and J shorter by 5 bases, with the junction holding 6 bases beyond the gene matches. Its CDR3 holds 14 amino acids, cysteine through phenylalanine. Of all the DNA, just the CDR3 is kept, 42 bases in frame from base 1. From the germline V gene (reference sequence), CDR1 is LNHNV and CDR2 is YYDKDF. Preparation of the library involved 5' RACE. These reads were obtained on an Illumina HiSeq 2500. A second PCR of roughly 7 to 11 cycles was performed with a sample-barcoded 5' primer and a J-beta primer mix. Each TCR beta cDNA molecule received a unique molecular identifier from a template-switch 5' adaptor carrying 12 random nucleotides. At least 2.5 million CDR3-containing paired-end reads were obtained from each sample. First-strand cDNA was synthesized from all RNA with the Mint cDNA synthesis kit, primed by a TRBC-specific oligonucleotide. After uracil-DNA glycosylase treatment, a first 18-cycle PCR used universal primers M1SS and BC2_uni_R on all cDNA. Per the source publication's procedure: For normalization, 1 million high-quality reads, each with a distinct molecular identifier, were randomly selected from each sample. Instead of being binned into consensus sequences, reads with shared molecular identifiers were discarded. MiTCR, with a Q25 quality threshold and the strictest error-elimination algorithm, was used for CDR3 identification, clonotype clustering and error correction. Lower-bound total TCR beta diversity was estimated with a nonparametric unseen species model using Euler transformation. TCRdb applied fastp at Q25 and MiXCR to the public reads, then kept only in-frame beta chains. Duplicate CDR3 protein sequences are folded into a single record with the most common DNA and genes. TCRdb, rather than the study authors, made the V and J calls. For this sample there are about 640,000 distinct CDR3 sequences; around 54% appear just once. The top ten hold around 37% of the sample.

The chain links TRBV15 with TRBJ2-1; the junction holds 7 bases that match TRBD1. The sequence derives from a man aged 55 to 70 in good health. Material for sequencing was blood. The CDR3 protein sequence reads: CATSAGQVHNEQFF. At the DNA level, the sequence is TGTGCCACCAGCGCAGGACAGGTCCACAATGAGCAGTTCTTC.